This T cell receptor (beta chain) was found in a study of cytotoxic CD8 clonotypes in ibrutinib-treated CLL. Background on the study: Response samples were obtained once patients had received a median approximately 11 months of treatment, range 6 to 36. The average sample held roughly 250,000 productive templates and approximately 93,000 productive rearrangements. Whole-study results and caveats: Clonality rose at ibrutinib response and fell back toward baseline at progression.

T cells were sequenced at a targeted depth of 1 in 200,000 to 1 in 1 million. The method was immunoSEQ multiplex PCR; TCRdb's version includes in-frame clones alone and lacks a portion of them. The table lists about 160,000 clones, approximately 90% of them singletons, with approximately 2.9% in the top ten. V lost 6 bases to trimming and J lost 5 bases, with 19 bases between them. Germline V gives CDR1 MGHDK, CDR2 SYGVNS. This CDR3 has 16 residues. As for this clone: Its antigen is not known.

The sequence was collected from a human donor with chronic lymphocytic leukemia. The rearrangement joins TRBV25-1 to TRBJ1-4, with a weak D call TRBD1 (6 bases). The sample consisted of PBMCs, taken at disease progression, from a patient treated with ibrutinib. The CDR3 DNA follows: TGTGCCAGCAGACAGAAGGGGGGCTCCCTGAATGAAAAACTGTTTTTT. Protein: CASRQKGGSLNEKLFF.